These 5 T cell receptor beta chains originate from one sample sequenced in a study of shared clonotypes between healthy human individuals. Sequenced by immunoSEQ multiplex PCR; TCRdb stores in-frame clones only, minus some. Here the sample spans over 850,000 clones, approximately 78% being singletons. Specimen: memory CD4+ T cells from PBMCs. Noted subset: CD45RA-negative fraction. Receptors were obtained from a man younger than 35 in good health. Some clones in this sample may be carry-over from other donors' samples.

This rearrangement joins TRBV30 to TRBJ1-1, with 8 nucleotides matching TRBD1. The V gene's germline CDR1 is GTSNPN and CDR2 SVGIG (reference sequence). The CDR3 length is 15 residues. V lost 2 bases to trimming and J lost 5 bases; unmatched junction nucleotides: 10. The CDR3 loop is CAWSPPDRARTEAFF. CDR3 in DNA: TGTGCCTGGAGTCCCCCGGACAGGGCGAGGACTGAAGCTTTCTTT.

The rearrangement uses TRBV19 and TRBJ2-2; D is unclear. Germline CDR1 and CDR2: LNHDA and SQIVND (reference sequence). Trimming pared 3 bases from V and 2 bases from J, leaving 16 bases between. The CDR3 runs to 17 residues. CDR3 amino acids: CASSMAPDGSNTGELFF. The CDR3 nucleotides read TGTGCCAGTAGTATGGCCCCCGACGGTTCAAACACCGGGGAGCTGTTTTTT.

J is TRBJ2-4 and V is TRBV7-2; D unresolved. Looked up from germline, CDR1 is SGHTA and CDR2 is FQGNSA. V was clipped by 2 bases and J by 6 bases, with 5 bases between them. The length of the CDR3 is 12 residues. CDR3 sequence reads: CASSLYTNIQYF. CDR3 nucleotide sequence: TGTGCCAGCAGCTTATATACAAACATTCAGTACTTC.

This chain uses TRBV9 with TRBJ2-3, with TRBD2 identical over 7 bases. Per the germline V gene, CDR1 is SGDLS and CDR2 is YYNGEE. The ends lost 0 bases at V and 3 bases at J; junction bases unmatched: 7. The length of the CDR3 is 16 residues. The CDR3, as DNA: TGTGCCAGCAGCGTAGTCGGCGGGAGTTGGACAGATACGCAGTATTTT. Residues: CASSVVGGSWTDTQYF. Together with reference TRBV9 and TRBJ2-3, the CDR3 gives the full variable domain: DSGVTQTPKHLITATGQRVTLRCSPRSGDLSVYWYQQSLDQGLQFLIQYYNGEERAKGNILERFSAQQFPDLHSELNLSSLELGDSALYFCASSVVGGSWTDTQYFGPGTRLTVL.

This clone has only one observation. This chain connects TRBV9 to TRBJ2-5; 12 bases map to TRBD2. Germline trimming cut 1 base from V and 4 bases from J; bases unmatched to any gene: 5. Germline V lookup: CDR1 SGDLS, CDR2 YYNGEE. The CDR3 length is 16 residues. The CDR3 sequence: CASSVRTSGTGETQYF. Written as DNA, the CDR3 is TGTGCCAGCAGCGTAAGGACTAGCGGGACGGGAGAGACCCAGTACTTC.